This TCR beta chain appears in the sequencing data of a study of cytomegalovirus exposure and HLA in healthy donors. Produced via immunoSEQ multiplex PCR; TCRdb's table is partial and in-frame only. The table shows fewer than 250,000 clones, with just under 90% occurring only once. Unmatched junction bases numbered 5, after V lost 6 bases and J lost 5 bases. The CDR3 contains 13 residues. CDR1 is MNHEY and CDR2 is SVGAGI in the germline V gene. The clonotype was recovered from a man aged 18 to 35 in good health and CMV-seronegative. The sample comprised PBMCs. The J gene is TRBJ2-5, the V gene TRBV6-5; 8 bases map to TRBD2. The CDR3 bases are TGTGCCAGCAGGGTAGCGGGGCGGGAGACCCAGTACTTC. Its protein is CASRVAGRETQYF.